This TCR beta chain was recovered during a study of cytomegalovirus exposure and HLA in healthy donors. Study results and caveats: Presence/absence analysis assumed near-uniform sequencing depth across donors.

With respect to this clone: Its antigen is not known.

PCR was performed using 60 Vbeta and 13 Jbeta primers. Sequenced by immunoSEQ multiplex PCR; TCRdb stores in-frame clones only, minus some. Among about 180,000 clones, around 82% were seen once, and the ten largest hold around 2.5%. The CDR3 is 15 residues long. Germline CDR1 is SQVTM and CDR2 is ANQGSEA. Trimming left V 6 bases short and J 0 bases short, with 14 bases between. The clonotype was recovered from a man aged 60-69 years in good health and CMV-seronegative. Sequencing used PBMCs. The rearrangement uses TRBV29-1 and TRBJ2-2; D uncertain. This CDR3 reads CSVRFEITNTGELFF. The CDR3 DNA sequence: TGCAGCGTCCGGTTCGAGATTACGAACACCGGGGAGCTGTTTTTT.